The next 25 T cell receptor beta chains were all read from a single sample in a study of T cell responses to AZD1222 COVID-19 vaccine. Using immunoSEQ multiplex PCR, the repertoire was profiled, and TCRdb retains in-frame clones only, with some absent. The table lists 100,000 to 150,000 clones, approximately 91% of them singletons. The input for sequencing was peripheral blood, taken 28 days after the second AZD1222 dose. The receptors originated from an adult who received the AZD1222 COVID-19 vaccine.

The gene calls are TRBV12-3 or TRBV12-4 and TRBJ1-1; D gene ambiguous. The V and J ends lost 2 bases and 2 bases respectively, with 6 bases between them. The CDR3 has 13 residues. The CDR3 nucleotides are TGTGCCAGCAGTTTATTACCAAACACTGAAGCTTTCTTT. The encoded protein is CASSLLPNTEAFF.

The chain carries TRBV30 and TRBJ1-1, with 8 nucleotides matching TRBD1. Germline V gene sequence: CDR1 GTSNPN, CDR2 SVGIG (reference sequence). The CDR3 totals 14 residues. The J segment lost 0 bases and the V segment lost 3 bases, leaving 3 bases of the junction unmatched. The CDR3, as DNA: TGTGCCTGGAGCAGACAGGGGATGAACACTGAAGCTTTCTTT. It yields the protein CAWSRQGMNTEAFF.

The rearrangement uses TRBV2 and TRBJ2-7; 7 nucleotides line up with TRBD1. The V gene end was trimmed by 5 bases and the J gene end by 2 bases; junction bases not matched to a gene: 6. Germline CDR1 and CDR2: SNHLY and FYNNEI. The length of the CDR3 is 14 residues. The CDR3 sequence is CASSSGTETYEQYF. CDR3 coding DNA: TGTGCCAGCAGTTCCGGGACAGAGACCTACGAGCAGTACTTC.

J is TRBJ2-7 and V is TRBV20-1, with TRBD2 as a possible D gene (5 bases). This CDR3 is 15 amino acids long. The germline CDR1 and CDR2 sequences are DFQATT and SNEGSKA (reference sequence). Trimming removed 3 bases from V and 0 bases from J, with 15 bases in between. CDR3 region: CSASSSSGSSYEQYF. CDR3 DNA sequence: TGCAGTGCTAGTAGTTCGAGCGGAAGCTCCTACGAGCAGTACTTC.

V gene TRBV29-1 combines with J gene TRBJ1-1, with D uncertain. CDR3 size: 12 residues. Trimming removed 3 bases at V and 2 bases at J, with 7 bases between. CDR1 is SQVTM, CDR2 ANQGSEA, per germline. As DNA, the CDR3 is TGCAGCGTTGACCACAGAAACACTGAAGCTTTCTTT. Encoded protein: CSVDHRNTEAFF.

The V gene is TRBV6-1, the J gene TRBJ2-7; 8 bases agree with TRBD1. CDR3 length: 16 residues. V shed 4 bases and J 0 bases; nucleotides not matched to a gene: 8. Looked up from germline, CDR1 is MNHNS and CDR2 is SASEGT. CDR3 coding DNA: TGTGCCAGCAGTGGAATTCGGACAGGGAGCTCCTACGAGCAGTACTTC. Translated: CASSGIRTGSSYEQYF.

The rearrangement joins TRBV9 to TRBJ1-1; possible D gene TRBD1, 5 bases. This CDR3 has 13 amino acids. Germline CDR1 SGDLS, CDR2 YYNGEE. Between the trimmed V and J ends, which lost 0 bases and 7 bases, there was a span of 10 bases. In DNA, the CDR3 is TGTGCCAGCAGCGTAGGGCAGGGTCATGAAGCTTTCTTT. Translating gives CASSVGQGHEAFF.

The CDR3 reads CASRGDRSYEQYF. DNA for the CDR3: TGTGCCAGCAGGGGGGACAGATCCTACGAGCAGTACTTC. The chain links TRBV12-3 or TRBV12-4 to TRBJ2-7, with 7 bases aligning to TRBD1. With 6 bases clipped from V and 1 base from J, the junction kept 3 bases outside the gene matches. This CDR3 contains 13 residues.

This clone was detected only once. The chain joins TRBV15 to TRBJ2-1; weak D call: TRBD2 (6 bases). V dropped 7 bases and J dropped 7 bases, with 17 bases sitting between them. CDR3 length: 14 residues. Germline loops: CDR1 LNHNV, CDR2 YYDKDF (reference sequence). The CDR3 DNA follows: TGTGCCACCATCTTGGCGGACTACTGTAATGAGCAGTTCTTC. It translates to CATILADYCNEQFF. Full variable domain (outside the CDR3, taken from reference TRBV15 and TRBJ2-1): DAMVIQNPRYQVTQFGKPVTLSCSQTLNHNVMYWYQQKSSQAPKLLFHYYDKDFNNEADTPDNFQSRRPNTSFCFLDIRSPGLGDTAMYLCATILADYCNEQFFGPGTRLTVL.

The chain joins TRBV7-6 to TRBJ2-6; D is ambiguous. The V gene lost 5 bases and the J gene lost 0 bases, with 11 bases spanning the gap. Germline-derived CDR1 and CDR2 are SGHVS and FNYEAQ. The CDR3 contains 16 residues. This CDR3 reads CASSPNLPSGANVLTF. The CDR3 DNA sequence: TGTGCCAGCAGCCCTAATCTCCCCTCTGGGGCCAACGTCCTGACTTTC.

Only one count was recorded for this clone. This chain joins TRBV18 and TRBJ1-2; D unclear. The CDR3 has 20 amino acids. Trimming removed 2 bases from V and 0 bases from J, with 25 bases in between. Looked up from germline, CDR1 is KGHSH and CDR2 is LQKENI. The DNA of the CDR3 is TGTGCCAGCTCACCAATTTATCGATACCCGGGTACACCGACTAACTATGGCTACACCTTC. Its translation: CASSPIYRYPGTPTNYGYTF.

The chain carries TRBV4-2 and TRBJ2-7, with 9 bases identical to TRBD1. Per germline, CDR1 LGHNA and CDR2 YNFKEQ. The J segment lost 2 bases and the V segment lost 0 bases, leaving 2 bases of the junction unmatched. This CDR3 comprises 15 residues. CDR3 sequence (DNA): TGTGCCAGCAGCCAAGAGGGACAGGGCCCCTACGAGCAGTACTTC. This sequence encodes CASSQEGQGPYEQYF.

The CDR3 is CASSRDSYNEQFF. CDR3 nucleotides: TGTGCCAGCAGCCGGGACTCCTACAATGAGCAGTTCTTC. V gene TRBV7-9 combines with J gene TRBJ2-1; D is possibly TRBD2 (5 bases). The CDR3 spans 13 residues. V was pared by 5 bases and J by 0 bases, with 5 bases between. CDR1 SEHNR and CDR2 FQNEAQ come from the germline V gene (reference sequence). The variable domain in full, with the rest retrieved from reference TRBV7-9 and TRBJ2-1, is DTGVSQNPRHKITKRGQNVTFRCDPISEHNRLYWYRQTLGQGPEFLTYFQNEAQLEKSRLLSDRFSAERPKGSFSTLEIQRTEQGDSAMYLCASSRDSYNEQFFGPGTRLTVL.

The chain joins TRBV27 to TRBJ2-2; 9 positions agree with TRBD1. Germline CDR1 MNHEY, CDR2 SMNVEV (reference sequence). After removal of 5 bases from V and 5 bases from J, the junction contained 9 bases not matched to a gene. This CDR3 contains 16 residues. The CDR3 DNA reads as TGTGCCAGCAGTCCGGGACCGGGACAGGGAACCGGGGAGCTGTTTTTT. Encoded protein: CASSPGPGQGTGELFF.

The chain couples TRBV28 to TRBJ2-1; 11 bases map to TRBD2. This CDR3 is built from 15 residues. Trimming cost V 6 bases and J 5 bases; bases outside gene matches: 6. Germline V CDR1 and CDR2: MDHEN, SYDVKM. In DNA, the CDR3 is TGTGCCAGCAGGGGTGGGACTAGCGGACACAATGAGCAGTTCTTC. Its translation is CASRGGTSGHNEQFF.

This sequence joins TRBV7-8 and TRBJ2-7; weak D call: TRBD1 (6 bases). The germline V gene encodes CDR1 SGHVS and CDR2 FQNEAQ. The CDR3 is 14 residues long. The V gene lost 1 base and the J gene lost 2 bases, with 9 bases spanning the gap. The CDR3 nucleotides read TGTGCCAGCAGCTTAGTAAGGGACACCTACGAGCAGTACTTC. Translated, it gives CASSLVRDTYEQYF.

CDR3 coding DNA: TGCGCCAGGGGGACAGCGTCCAACGTCCTGACTTTC. This gives the protein CARGTASNVLTF. V and J are TRBV10-2 and TRBJ2-6, with 7 bases matching TRBD1. J lost 8 bases, V lost 9 bases, and 4 bases had no gene match. Germline V CDR1 and CDR2: WSHSY, SAAADI. The CDR3 runs to 12 residues.

The genes are TRBV24-1 and TRBJ2-1, with D possibly matching TRBD1 (5 bases). The CDR3 has 15 amino acids. Germline CDR1 KGHDR, CDR2 SFDVKD. Trimming cost V 0 bases and J 1 base, with 6 bases left between them. The CDR3 reads CATSDLRGSYNEQFF. The DNA for the CDR3 is TGTGCCACCAGTGATTTGAGGGGTTCCTACAATGAGCAGTTCTTC.

This chain uses TRBV7-2 with TRBJ2-5, with 7 nucleotides matching TRBD1. V gave up 5 bases and J gave up 9 bases; unmatched junction bases: 9. Germline V gene lookup returns CDR1 SGHTA and CDR2 FQGNSA. This CDR3 region has 13 residues. CDR3 loop: CASSQGVAGAQYF. The CDR3 region has the DNA TGTGCCAGCAGCCAGGGGGTCGCAGGGGCCCAGTACTTC.

The chain joins TRBV25-1 to TRBJ1-1; D remains unclear. Germline CDR1 is MGHDK and CDR2 is SYGVNS. The CDR3 totals 15 residues. The V and J ends lost 3 bases and 5 bases respectively, with 16 bases between them. Here the CDR3 reads CASSDTRTMGTEAFF. CDR3 DNA sequence: TGTGCCAGCAGTGATACCCGGACGATGGGAACTGAAGCTTTCTTT.

This clone was recorded only once. This chain links TRBV15 with TRBJ2-1; the match to TRBD1 covers 7 bases. This CDR3 has 13 amino acids. Per the germline V gene, CDR1 is LNHNV and CDR2 is YYDKDF (reference sequence). The V gene end was trimmed by 3 bases and the J gene end by 4 bases; junction bases not matched to a gene: 0. The CDR3 region has the DNA TGTGCCACCAGCAGGGGACAGTACAATGAGCAGTTCTTC. Protein sequence: CATSRGQYNEQFF.

The chain combines TRBV6-1 with TRBJ1-5, with D perhaps matching TRBD1 (5 bases). Germline CDR1 is MNHNS and CDR2 is SASEGT. This CDR3 has 14 amino acids. Trimming pared 1 base from V and 5 bases from J, leaving 9 bases between. CDR3 coding DNA: TGTGCCAGCAGTGAAGGGGGCCGCGATCAGCCCCAGCATTTT. This codes for CASSEGGRDQPQHF.

In the case of this clone: The limits of the CDR3 on the DNA are not certain, so only TCRdb's listed CDR3 is given. CDR3: CASSSSGSIYEQYF. The chain is built from TRBV27 and TRBJ2-7; the DNA was not compared with TRBD2, the D call given in the table. Germline values: CDR1 MNHEY, CDR2 SMNVEV (reference sequence). The CDR3 sequence runs 14 residues, both termini included.

This chain links TRBV5-6 with TRBJ1-2, with D possibly TRBD1 on 5 matching bases. With 1 base removed from V and 2 bases from J, the gap between germline ends came to 9 bases. CDR1 is SGHDT, CDR2 YYEEEE, per germline. The CDR3 has 14 residues. DNA for the CDR3: TGTGCCAGCAGCTTGATTGGGACGAACTATGGCTACACCTTC. As protein: CASSLIGTNYGYTF.

The genes are TRBV5-6 and TRBJ2-1; 7 positions agree with TRBD2. CDR1 and CDR2 (germline): SGHDT, YYEEEE. V lost 2 bases to trimming and J lost 4 bases; unmatched junction nucleotides: 9. This CDR3 contains 16 residues. The CDR3 loop is CASSLRRLGGYNEQFF. In DNA, the CDR3 is TGTGCCAGCAGCTTACGGCGCCTGGGGGGGTACAATGAGCAGTTCTTC.